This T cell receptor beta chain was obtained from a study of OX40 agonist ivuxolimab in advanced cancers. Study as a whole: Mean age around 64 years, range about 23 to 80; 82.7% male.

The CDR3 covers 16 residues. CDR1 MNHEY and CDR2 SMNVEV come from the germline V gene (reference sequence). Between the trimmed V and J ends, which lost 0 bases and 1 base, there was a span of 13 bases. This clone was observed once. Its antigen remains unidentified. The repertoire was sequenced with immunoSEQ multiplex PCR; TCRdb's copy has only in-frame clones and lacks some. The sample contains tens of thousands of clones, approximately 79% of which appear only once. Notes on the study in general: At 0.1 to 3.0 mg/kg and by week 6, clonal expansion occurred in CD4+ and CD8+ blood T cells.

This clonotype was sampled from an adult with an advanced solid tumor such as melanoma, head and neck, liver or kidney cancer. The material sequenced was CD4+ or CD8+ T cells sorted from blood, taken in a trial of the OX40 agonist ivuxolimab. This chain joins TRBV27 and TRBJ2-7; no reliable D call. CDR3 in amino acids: CASSLSLLVSSYEQYF. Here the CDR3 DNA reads TGTGCCAGCAGTTTATCTCTGTTGGTCAGTTCCTACGAGCAGTACTTC.